In this sample, the clone carrying this TCR beta chain is medium-sized. No antigen is known for it. After constant-region reverse-primer amplification, full-length variable regions underwent semi-nested PCR with Nested Universal Primer A. TCRdb processed the 5' RACE reads anew with MiXCR; each CDR3 protein has one entry. The sample yields about 9,800 distinct CDR3 sequences, 25% seen once. CDR3 length: 18 amino acids. CDR1 and CDR2 from the germline V gene are SGHDT and YYEEEE. Trimming at V came to 0 bases and at J to 1 base, leaving 9 bases not matched to a gene. Findings of the study overall: Greatest tumor Treg TCR overlap was with tumor naive CD4+ cells.

The sorted Tregs were CD4+CD25+CD127-/low cells. The sequenced sample consisted of Tregs sorted from blood. This receptor was taken from a female donor with breast cancer. This chain joins TRBV5-6 and TRBJ2-2; TRBD2 agrees at 7 bases. The CDR3 reads CASSLGPGQRENTGELFF. In DNA, the CDR3 is TGTGCCAGCAGCTTGGGCCCCGGCCAGCGGGAGAACACCGGGGAGCTGTTTTTT.